The T cell receptor beta chain under discussion was sequenced for a study of control samples from healthy donors and cancer patients. The ends lost 7 bases at V and 5 bases at J; junction bases unmatched: 7. This CDR3 is 14 amino acids long. Germline loops: CDR1 LGHDT, CDR2 YNNKEL (reference sequence). Here immunoSEQ multiplex PCR was the method, and the copy in TCRdb shows in-frame clones only, minus some. The repertoire holds some 130,000 clones, with over 85% as singletons. The source is a man aged 18 to 29 in good health. This sequence joins TRBV3-1 (or the pseudogene TRBV3-2) and TRBJ1-4; 7 bases agree with TRBD1. Sequencing was carried out using blood. CDR3 in amino acids: CASTRDSQNEKLFF. The CDR3 coding sequence is TGTGCCAGCACCAGGGACAGTCAAAATGAAAAACTGTTTTTT.